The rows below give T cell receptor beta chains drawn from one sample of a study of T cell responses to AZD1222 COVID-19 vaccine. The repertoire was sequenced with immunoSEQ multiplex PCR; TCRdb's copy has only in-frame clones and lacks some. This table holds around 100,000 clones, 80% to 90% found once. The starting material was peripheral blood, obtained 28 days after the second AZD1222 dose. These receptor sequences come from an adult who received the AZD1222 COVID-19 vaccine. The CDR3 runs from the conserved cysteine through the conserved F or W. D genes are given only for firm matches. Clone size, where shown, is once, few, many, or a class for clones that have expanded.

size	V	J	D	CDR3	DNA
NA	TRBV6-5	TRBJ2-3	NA	CASSYRTGGTDTQYF	TGTGCCAGCAGTTACCGGACCGGCGGCACAGATACGCAGTATTTT
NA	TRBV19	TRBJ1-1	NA	CASSKGKGDWNTEAFF	TGTGCCAGTAGTAAGGGGAAGGGGGACTGGAACACTGAAGCTTTCTTT
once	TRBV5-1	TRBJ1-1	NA	CASSGVNTEAFF	TGCGCCAGCAGTGGTGTGAACACTGAAGCTTTCTTT
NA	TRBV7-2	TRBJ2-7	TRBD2	CASSLAASGSIRYF	TGTGCCAGCAGCTTAGCCGCTAGCGGGAGTATTAGGTACTTC
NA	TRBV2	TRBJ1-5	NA	CASSDTYNQPQHF	TGTGCCAGCAGTGACACCTACAATCAGCCCCAGCATTTT
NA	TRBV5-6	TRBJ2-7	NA	CASSLSAAYEQYF	TGTGCCAGCAGCCTATCCGCGGCCTACGAGCAGTACTTC
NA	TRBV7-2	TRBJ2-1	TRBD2	CASSSSGLDNEQFF	TGTGCCAGCAGCTCTAGCGGACTAGACAATGAGCAGTTCTTC
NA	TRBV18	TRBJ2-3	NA	CASSPLHTGEADTQYF	TGTGCCAGCTCACCACTGCATACGGGAGAGGCAGATACGCAGTATTTT
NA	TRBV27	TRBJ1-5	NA	CASSLTGNQPQHF	TGTGCCAGCAGTTTGACGGGTAATCAGCCCCAGCATTTT
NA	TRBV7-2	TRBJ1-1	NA	CASSLVGQNTEAFF	TGTGCCAGCAGCCTAGTGGGACAGAACACTGAAGCTTTCTTT
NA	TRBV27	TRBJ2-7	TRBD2	CASSLGGTRFYEQYF	TGTGCCAGCAGTTTGGGTGGGACTAGGTTCTACGAGCAGTACTTC
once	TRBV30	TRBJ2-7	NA	CAWSAQGVTYEQYF	TGTGCCTGGAGTGCCCAGGGAGTTACCTACGAGCAGTACTTC
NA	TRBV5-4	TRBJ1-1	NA	CASSAVTGNTEAFF	TGTGCCAGCAGCGCTGTCACGGGGAACACTGAAGCTTTCTTT
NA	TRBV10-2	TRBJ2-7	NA	CASTKGPRYEQYF	TGCGCCAGCACGAAGGGGCCCCGGTACGAGCAGTACTTC
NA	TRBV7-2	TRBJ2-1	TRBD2	CASSLGSPAGVGGNEQFF	TGTGCCAGCAGCTTAGGCAGTCCAGCGGGAGTAGGTGGCAATGAGCAGTTCTTC
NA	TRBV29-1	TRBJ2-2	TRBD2	CSVQTGAGSNTGELFF	TGCAGCGTCCAAACGGGAGCGGGGTCGAACACCGGGGAGCTGTTTTTT
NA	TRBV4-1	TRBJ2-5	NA	CASSQETRGSGEETQYF	TGCGCCAGCAGCCAAGAAACCAGGGGATCAGGAGAAGAGACCCAGTACTTC
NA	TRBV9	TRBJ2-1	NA	CASTLGWSGDEQFF	TGTGCCAGCACCCTAGGATGGAGCGGCGATGAGCAGTTCTTC
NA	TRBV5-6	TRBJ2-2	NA	CASSLTWNTGELFF	TGTGCCAGCAGCCTCACATGGAACACCGGGGAGCTGTTTTTT
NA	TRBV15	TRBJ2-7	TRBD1	CATSRKRDSYEQYF	TGTGCCACCAGCAGGAAACGGGACAGTTACGAGCAGTACTTC
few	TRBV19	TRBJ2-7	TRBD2	CASSIDLLAGGPAYEQYF	TGTGCCAGTAGTATAGATCTTTTGGCGGGAGGTCCGGCCTACGAGCAGTACTTC
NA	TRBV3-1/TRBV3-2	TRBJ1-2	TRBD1	CASSPTRTGHGYTF	TGTGCCAGCAGCCCAACCCGGACAGGGCATGGCTACACCTTC
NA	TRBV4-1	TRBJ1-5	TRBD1	CASSPTGTGGLQPQHF	TGCGCCAGCAGCCCTACCGGGACAGGGGGCCTTCAGCCCCAGCATTTT
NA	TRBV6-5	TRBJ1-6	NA	CASTRQAGDNSPLHF	TGTGCCAGCACTCGTCAGGCGGGGGATAATTCACCCCTCCACTTT
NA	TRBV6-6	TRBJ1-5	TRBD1	CASSYDRDQPQHF	TGTGCCAGCAGCTATGACAGGGATCAGCCCCAGCATTTT
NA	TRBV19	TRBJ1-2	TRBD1	CASSLSPGQGVNYGYTF	TGTGCCAGTAGTCTCTCCCCTGGGCAGGGGGTAAACTATGGCTACACCTTC
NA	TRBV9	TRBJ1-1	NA	CASSVVGSMEAFF	TGTGCCAGCAGCGTAGTCGGCAGCATGGAAGCTTTCTTT
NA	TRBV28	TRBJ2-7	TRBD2	CAGGSKAYEQYF	TGTGCCGGCGGGAGCAAAGCCTACGAGCAGTACTTC
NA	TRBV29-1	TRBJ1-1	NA	CSVAGGDTEAFF	TGCAGCGTTGCCGGGGGGGACACTGAAGCTTTCTTT
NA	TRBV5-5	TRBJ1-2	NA	CASSLQIADLRDGYTF	TGTGCCAGCAGCTTACAAATAGCGGACCTTAGAGATGGCTACACCTTC
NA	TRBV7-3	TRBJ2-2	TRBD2	CASSLLGGPPIGELFF	TGTGCCAGCAGCTTACTGGGAGGGCCCCCCATCGGGGAGCTGTTTTTT
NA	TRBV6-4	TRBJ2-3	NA	CASTSPDTQYF	TGTGCCAGCACTAGCCCAGATACGCAGTATTTT
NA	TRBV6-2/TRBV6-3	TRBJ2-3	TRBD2	CASSYQTSGPLATDTQYF	TGTGCCAGCAGTTACCAGACTAGCGGGCCCCTCGCCACAGATACGCAGTATTTT
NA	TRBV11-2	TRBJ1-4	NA	CASSFGGREKLFF	TGTGCCAGCAGCTTCGGGGGGCGCGAAAAACTGTTTTTT
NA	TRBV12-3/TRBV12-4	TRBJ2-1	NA	CASSSPFNEQFF	TGTGCCAGCAGTTCCCCTTTCAATGAGCAGTTCTTC
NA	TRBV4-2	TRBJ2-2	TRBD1	CASSHRQGFTGELFF	TGTGCCAGCAGCCACAGACAGGGGTTCACCGGGGAGCTGTTTTTT
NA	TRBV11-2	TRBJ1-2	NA	CASSPEGYGYTF	TGTGCCAGCAGCCCAGAGGGCTATGGCTACACCTTC
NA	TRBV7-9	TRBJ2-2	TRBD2	CASSVRLAGAAGELFF	TGTGCCAGCAGCGTCAGACTAGCGGGAGCGGCCGGGGAGCTGTTTTTT
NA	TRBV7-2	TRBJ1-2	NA	CASSPRVGGNYGYTF	TGTGCCAGCAGTCCCCGTGTTGGAGGGAACTATGGCTACACCTTC
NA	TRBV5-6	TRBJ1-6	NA	CASSKGVLNSPLHF	TGTGCCAGCAGCAAAGGTGTACTAAATTCACCCCTCCACTTT
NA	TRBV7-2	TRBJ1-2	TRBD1	CASSHQTGDFGYTF	TGTGCCAGCAGCCATCAAACAGGGGATTTTGGCTACACCTTC
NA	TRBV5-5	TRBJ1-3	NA	CASSHTPGGANTIYF	TGTGCCAGCAGCCATACCCCCGGGGGGGCAAACACCATATATTTT
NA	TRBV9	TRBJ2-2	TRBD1	CASSPGQGRAGELFF	TGTGCCAGCAGCCCGGGACAGGGGAGGGCCGGGGAGCTGTTTTTT
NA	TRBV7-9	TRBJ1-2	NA	CASSPGAGGNYGYTF	TGTGCCAGCAGCCCAGGGGCAGGTGGGAACTATGGCTACACCTTC
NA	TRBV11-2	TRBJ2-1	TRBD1	CASSLEDRGYEQFF	TGTGCCAGCAGCTTGGAGGACAGGGGATATGAGCAGTTCTTC
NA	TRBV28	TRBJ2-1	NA	CASSLPGNEQFF	TGTGCCAGCAGTTTACCTGGTAATGAGCAGTTCTTC
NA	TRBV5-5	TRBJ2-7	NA	CASSLETYEQYF	TGTGCCAGCAGCTTGGAGACCTACGAGCAGTACTTC
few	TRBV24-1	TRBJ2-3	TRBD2	CATSDTGLAVTDTQYF	TGTGCCACCAGTGATACGGGACTAGCGGTCACAGATACGCAGTATTTT
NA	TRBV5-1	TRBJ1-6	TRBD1	CASSLMGQGSPLHF	TGCGCCAGCAGCTTGATGGGACAGGGGTCACCCCTCCACTTT
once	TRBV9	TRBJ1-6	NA	CASSVATSSYNSPLHF	TGTGCCAGCAGCGTAGCTACGAGCTCCTATAATTCACCCCTCCACTTT
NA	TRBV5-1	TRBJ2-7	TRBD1	CASSLGDREKQYF	TGCGCCAGCAGCTTGGGGGACAGGGAAAAGCAGTACTTC
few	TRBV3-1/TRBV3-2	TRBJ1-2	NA	CASSQGRGALGYGYTF	TGTGCCAGCAGCCAAGGCAGGGGCGCCCTGGGCTATGGCTACACCTTC
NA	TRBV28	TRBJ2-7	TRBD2	CASSLLAGSSYEQYF	TGTGCCAGCAGTTTATTAGCGGGGAGCTCCTACGAGCAGTACTTC
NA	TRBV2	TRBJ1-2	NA	CASSGGYYGYTF	TGTGCCAGTTCTGGGGGCTACTATGGCTACACCTTC
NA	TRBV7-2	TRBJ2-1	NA	CAGSFRDPYNEQFF	TGTGCCGGCAGCTTCCGGGACCCCTACAATGAGCAGTTCTTC
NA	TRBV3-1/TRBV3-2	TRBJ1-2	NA	CASSQVGGVSGYTF	TGTGCCAGCAGCCAAGTGGGGGGGGTGAGCGGCTACACCTTC
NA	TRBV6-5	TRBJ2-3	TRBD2	CASGRTSKSTDTQYF	TGTGCCAGTGGAAGGACTAGCAAAAGCACAGATACGCAGTATTTT
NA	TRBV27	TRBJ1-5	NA	CASSAMTASQPQHF	TGTGCCAGCAGTGCCATGACAGCTTCTCAGCCCCAGCATTTT